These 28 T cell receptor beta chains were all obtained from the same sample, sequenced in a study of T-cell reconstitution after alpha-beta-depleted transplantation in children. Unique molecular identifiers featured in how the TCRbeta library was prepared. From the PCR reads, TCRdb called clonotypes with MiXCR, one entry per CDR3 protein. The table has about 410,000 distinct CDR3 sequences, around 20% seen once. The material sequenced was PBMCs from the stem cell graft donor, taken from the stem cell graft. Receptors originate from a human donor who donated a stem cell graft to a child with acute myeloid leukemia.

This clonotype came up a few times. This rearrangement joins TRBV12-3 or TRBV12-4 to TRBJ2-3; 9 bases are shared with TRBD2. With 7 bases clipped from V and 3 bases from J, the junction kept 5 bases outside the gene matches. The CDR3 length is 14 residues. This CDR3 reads CASKPGLATDTQYF. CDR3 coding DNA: TGTGCCAGCAAGCCGGGACTAGCAACAGATACGCAGTATTTT.

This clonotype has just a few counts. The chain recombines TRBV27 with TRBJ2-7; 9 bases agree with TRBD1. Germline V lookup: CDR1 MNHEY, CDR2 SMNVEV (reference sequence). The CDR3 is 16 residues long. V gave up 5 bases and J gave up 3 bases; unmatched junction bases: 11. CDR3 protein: CASSPTWDRVFYEQYF. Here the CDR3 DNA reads TGTGCCAGCAGTCCGACGTGGGACAGGGTTTTCTACGAGCAGTACTTC.

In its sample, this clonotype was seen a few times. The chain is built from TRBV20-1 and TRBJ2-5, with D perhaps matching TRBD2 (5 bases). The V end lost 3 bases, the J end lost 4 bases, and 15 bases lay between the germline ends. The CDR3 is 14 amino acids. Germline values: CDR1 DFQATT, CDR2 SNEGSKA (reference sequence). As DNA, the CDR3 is TGCAGTGCTAGTTGGGTCCGCGGAGGAGAGACCCAGTACTTC. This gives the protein CSASWVRGGETQYF.

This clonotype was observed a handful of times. CDR3 bases: TGTGCCAGCAACCCGACAGGGACGTTGGAGACCCAGTACTTC. Protein: CASNPTGTLETQYF. The chain carries TRBV6-1 and TRBJ2-5; TRBD1 matches 7 bases. The CDR3 has 14 amino acids. Germline loops: CDR1 MNHNS, CDR2 SASEGT. V trimming: 7 bases; J trimming: 5 bases; junction bases outside the gene matches: 10.

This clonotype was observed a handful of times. DNA of the CDR3: TGCGCCAGCAGCTTGGAGGGAAGCGAGCAGTACTTC. It encodes CASSLEGSEQYF. The V call is TRBV5-1, the J call TRBJ2-7; D remains unclear. The CDR3 extends over 12 amino acids. Deletions cut 0 bases from V and 6 bases from J, with 7 bases between. Per the germline V gene, CDR1 is SGHRS and CDR2 is YFSETQ. The full variable domain, with the rest looked up from reference TRBV5-1 and TRBJ2-7, is KAGVTQTPRYLIKTRGQQVTLSCSPISGHRSVSWYQQTPGQGLQFLFEYFSETQRNKGNFPGRFSGRQFSNSRSEMNVSTLELGDSALYLCASSLEGSEQYFGPGTRLTVT.

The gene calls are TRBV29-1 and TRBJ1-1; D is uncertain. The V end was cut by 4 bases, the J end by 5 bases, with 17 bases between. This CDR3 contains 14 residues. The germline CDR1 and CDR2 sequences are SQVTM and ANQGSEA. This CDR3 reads CSVGQVRKNTEAFF. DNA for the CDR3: TGCAGCGTTGGGCAGGTCAGAAAAAATACTGAAGCTTTCTTT.

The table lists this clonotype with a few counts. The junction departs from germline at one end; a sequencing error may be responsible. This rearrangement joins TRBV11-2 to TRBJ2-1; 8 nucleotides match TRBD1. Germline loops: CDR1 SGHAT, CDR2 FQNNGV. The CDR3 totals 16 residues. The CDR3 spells CASSLSSGGSHNEQFF. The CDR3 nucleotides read TGTGCCAGCAGCTTATCGTCAGGGGGCTCCCACAATGAGCAGTTCTTC.

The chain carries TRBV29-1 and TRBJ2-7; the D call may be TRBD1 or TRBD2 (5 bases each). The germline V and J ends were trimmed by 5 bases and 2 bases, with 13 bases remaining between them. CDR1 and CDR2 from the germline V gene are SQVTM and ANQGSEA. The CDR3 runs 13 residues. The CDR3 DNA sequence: TGCAGCGTTAAAGGTGGGACGGCCTACGAGCAGTACTTC. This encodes CSVKGGTAYEQYF.

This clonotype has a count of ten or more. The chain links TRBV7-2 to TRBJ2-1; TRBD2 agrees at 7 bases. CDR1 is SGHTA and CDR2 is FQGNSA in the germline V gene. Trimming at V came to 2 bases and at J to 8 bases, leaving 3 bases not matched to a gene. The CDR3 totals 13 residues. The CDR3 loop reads CASSLIREDEQFF. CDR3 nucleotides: TGTGCCAGCAGCTTAATCCGGGAGGATGAGCAGTTCTTC.

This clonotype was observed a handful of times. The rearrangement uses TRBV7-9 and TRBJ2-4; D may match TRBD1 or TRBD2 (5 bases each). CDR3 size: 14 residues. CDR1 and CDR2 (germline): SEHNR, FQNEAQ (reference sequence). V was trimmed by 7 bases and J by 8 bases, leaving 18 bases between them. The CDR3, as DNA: TGTGCCAGCACCCCCGAGGGCCGAGGGGACATTCAGTACTTC. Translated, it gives CASTPEGRGDIQYF.

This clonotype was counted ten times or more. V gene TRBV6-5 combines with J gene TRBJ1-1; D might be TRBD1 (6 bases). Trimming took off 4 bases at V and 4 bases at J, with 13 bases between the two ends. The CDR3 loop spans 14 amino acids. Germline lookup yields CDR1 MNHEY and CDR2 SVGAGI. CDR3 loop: CASSLQGLRTEAFF. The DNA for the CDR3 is TGTGCCAGCAGTTTACAGGGTCTCCGCACTGAAGCTTTCTTT.

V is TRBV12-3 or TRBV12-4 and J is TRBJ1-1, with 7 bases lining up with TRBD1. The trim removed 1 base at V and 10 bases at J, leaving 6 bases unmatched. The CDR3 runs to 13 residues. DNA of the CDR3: TGTGCCAGCAGTTTAGAGCTGCAGGGGGGAGCTTTCTTT. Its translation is CASSLELQGGAFF.

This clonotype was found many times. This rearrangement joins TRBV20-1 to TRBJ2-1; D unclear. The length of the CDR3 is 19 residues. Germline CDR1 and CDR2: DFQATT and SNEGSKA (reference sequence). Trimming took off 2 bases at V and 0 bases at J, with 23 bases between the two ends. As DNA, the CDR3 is TGCAGTGCTAGAAATCCCCGAACCCTAAGCAGTAGCTCCTACAATGAGCAGTTCTTC. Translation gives CSARNPRTLSSSSYNEQFF.

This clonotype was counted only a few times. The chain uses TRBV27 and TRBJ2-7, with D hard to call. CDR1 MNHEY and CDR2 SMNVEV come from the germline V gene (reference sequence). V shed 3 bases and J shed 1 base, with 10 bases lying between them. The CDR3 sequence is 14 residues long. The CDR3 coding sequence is TGTGCCAGCAGTTTGTCCGCCGTTTCCTACGAGCAGTACTTC. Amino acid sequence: CASSLSAVSYEQYF.

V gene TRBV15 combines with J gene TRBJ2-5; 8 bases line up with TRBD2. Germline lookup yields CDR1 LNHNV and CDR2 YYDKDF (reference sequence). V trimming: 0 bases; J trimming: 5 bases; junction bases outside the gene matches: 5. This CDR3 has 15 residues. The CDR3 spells CATSRDRGGQETQYF. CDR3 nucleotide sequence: TGTGCCACCAGCAGAGATCGGGGGGGCCAGGAGACCCAGTACTTC.

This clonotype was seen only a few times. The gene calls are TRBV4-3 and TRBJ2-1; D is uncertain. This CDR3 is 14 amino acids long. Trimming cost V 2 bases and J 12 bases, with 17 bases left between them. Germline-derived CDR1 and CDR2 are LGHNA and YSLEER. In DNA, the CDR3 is TGCGCCAGCAGCCAAAAAGGTTACACGGGCGGGCAGTTCTTC. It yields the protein CASSQKGYTGGQFF.

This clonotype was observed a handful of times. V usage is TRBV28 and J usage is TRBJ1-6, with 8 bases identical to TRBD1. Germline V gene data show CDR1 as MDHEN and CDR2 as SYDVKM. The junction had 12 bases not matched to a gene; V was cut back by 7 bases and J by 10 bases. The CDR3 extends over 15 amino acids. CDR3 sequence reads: CASNPRTGGTSPLHF. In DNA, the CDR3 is TGTGCCAGCAACCCTCGCACAGGGGGAACCTCACCCCTCCACTTT.

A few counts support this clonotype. CDR3: CASSEARLSEQFF. Here the CDR3 DNA reads TGTGCCAGCAGTGAGGCACGTCTAAGTGAGCAGTTCTTC. This chain connects TRBV6-1 to TRBJ2-1; D call uncertain. Trimming removed 3 bases from V and 9 bases from J, with 12 bases in between. The CDR3 totals 13 residues. Germline loops: CDR1 MNHNS, CDR2 SASEGT.

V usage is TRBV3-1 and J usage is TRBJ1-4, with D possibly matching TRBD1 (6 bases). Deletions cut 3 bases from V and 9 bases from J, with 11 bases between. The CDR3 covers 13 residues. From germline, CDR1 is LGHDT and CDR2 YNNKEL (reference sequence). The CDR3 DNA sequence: TGTGCCAGCAGCCAGGCGACAGGCCAAAAACTGTTTTTT. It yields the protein CASSQATGQKLFF.

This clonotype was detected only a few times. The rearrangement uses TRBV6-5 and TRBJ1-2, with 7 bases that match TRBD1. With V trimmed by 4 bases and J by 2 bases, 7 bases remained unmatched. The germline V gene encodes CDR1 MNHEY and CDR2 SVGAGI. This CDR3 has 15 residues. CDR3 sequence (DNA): TGTGCCAGCAGTTCCCGGACAGGCATCAACTATGGCTACACCTTC. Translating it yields CASSSRTGINYGYTF.

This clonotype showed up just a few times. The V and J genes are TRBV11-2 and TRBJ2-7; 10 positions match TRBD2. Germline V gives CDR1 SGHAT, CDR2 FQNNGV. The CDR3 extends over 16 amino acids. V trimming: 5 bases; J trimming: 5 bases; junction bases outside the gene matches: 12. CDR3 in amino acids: CASSHGLAGVRHEQYF. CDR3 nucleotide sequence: TGTGCCAGCAGCCACGGTCTAGCGGGAGTCCGCCACGAGCAGTACTTC.

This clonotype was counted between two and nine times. CDR3 in amino acids: CASSSLPLGAGNTIYF. The CDR3 DNA is TGTGCCAGCAGCAGCCTCCCGTTGGGGGCTGGAAACACCATATATTTT. J is TRBJ1-3 and V is TRBV4-2; a possible D gene is TRBD1 (5 bases). The ends were cut back, 5 bases at V and 2 bases at J, with 16 bases in the middle. CDR1 LGHNA and CDR2 YNFKEQ come from the germline V gene. This CDR3 is built from 16 residues.

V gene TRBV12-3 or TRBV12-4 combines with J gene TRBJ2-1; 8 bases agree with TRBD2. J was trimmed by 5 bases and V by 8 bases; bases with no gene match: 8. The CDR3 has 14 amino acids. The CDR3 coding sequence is TGTGCCAGCGCGCCCTTTAGCGGGGACAATGAGCAGTTCTTC. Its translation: CASAPFSGDNEQFF.

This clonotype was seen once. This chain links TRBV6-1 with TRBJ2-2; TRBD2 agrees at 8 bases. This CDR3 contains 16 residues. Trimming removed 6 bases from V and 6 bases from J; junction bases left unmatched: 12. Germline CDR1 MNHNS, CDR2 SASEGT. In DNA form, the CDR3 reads TGTGCCAGCAGCCGCACCGGGGGGGGAGCGGCCGGGGAGCTGTTTTTT. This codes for CASSRTGGGAAGELFF.

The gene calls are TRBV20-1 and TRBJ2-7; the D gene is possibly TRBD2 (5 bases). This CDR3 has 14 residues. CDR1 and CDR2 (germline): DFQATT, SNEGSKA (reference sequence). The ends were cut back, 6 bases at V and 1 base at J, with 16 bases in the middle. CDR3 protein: CSARSGSLSYEQYF. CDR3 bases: TGCAGTGCCAGGAGCGGATCTCTTTCCTACGAGCAGTACTTC.

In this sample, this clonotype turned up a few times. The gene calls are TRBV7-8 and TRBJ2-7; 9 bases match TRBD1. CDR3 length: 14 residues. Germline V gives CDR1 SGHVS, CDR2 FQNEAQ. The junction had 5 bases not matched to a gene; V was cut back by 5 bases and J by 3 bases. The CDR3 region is CASSPTGGGYEQYF. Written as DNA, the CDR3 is TGTGCCAGCAGCCCGACAGGGGGGGGCTACGAGCAGTACTTC.

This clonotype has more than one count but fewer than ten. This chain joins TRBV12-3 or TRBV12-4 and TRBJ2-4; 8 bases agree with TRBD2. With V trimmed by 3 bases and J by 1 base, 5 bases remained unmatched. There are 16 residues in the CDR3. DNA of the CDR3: TGTGCCAGCAGTTTTCGGGAGGGAGGGGCCAAAAACATTCAGTACTTC. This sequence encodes CASSFREGGAKNIQYF.

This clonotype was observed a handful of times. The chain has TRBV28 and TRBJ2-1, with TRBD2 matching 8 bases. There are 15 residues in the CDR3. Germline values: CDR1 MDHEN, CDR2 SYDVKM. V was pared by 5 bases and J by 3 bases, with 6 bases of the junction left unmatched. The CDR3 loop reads CASSPPAGVYNEQFF. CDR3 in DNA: TGTGCCAGCAGTCCGCCAGCGGGAGTCTACAATGAGCAGTTCTTC.